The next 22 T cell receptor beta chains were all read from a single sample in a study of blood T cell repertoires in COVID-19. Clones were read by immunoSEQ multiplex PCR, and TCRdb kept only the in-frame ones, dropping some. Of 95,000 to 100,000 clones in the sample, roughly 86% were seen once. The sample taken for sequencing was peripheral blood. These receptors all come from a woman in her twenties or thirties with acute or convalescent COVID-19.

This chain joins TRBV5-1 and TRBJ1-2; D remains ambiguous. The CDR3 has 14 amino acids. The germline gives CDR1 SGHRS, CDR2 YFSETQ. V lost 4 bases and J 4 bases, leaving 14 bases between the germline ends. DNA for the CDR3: TGCGCCAGCAGCCCCGAGAGGGCGTCCTATGGCTACACCTTC. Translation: CASSPERASYGYTF.

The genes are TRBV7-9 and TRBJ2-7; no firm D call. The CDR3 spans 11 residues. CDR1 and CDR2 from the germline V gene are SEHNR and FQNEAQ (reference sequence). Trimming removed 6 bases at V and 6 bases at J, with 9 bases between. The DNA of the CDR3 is TGTGCCAGCAGTTCCTCAGTCGAGCAGTACTTC. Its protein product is CASSSSVEQYF.

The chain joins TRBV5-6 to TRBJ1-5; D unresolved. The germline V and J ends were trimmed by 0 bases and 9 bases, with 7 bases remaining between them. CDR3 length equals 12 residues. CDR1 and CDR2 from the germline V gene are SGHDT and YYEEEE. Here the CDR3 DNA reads TGTGCCAGCAGCTTGGGGGGAGGGCCCCAGCATTTT. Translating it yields CASSLGGGPQHF.

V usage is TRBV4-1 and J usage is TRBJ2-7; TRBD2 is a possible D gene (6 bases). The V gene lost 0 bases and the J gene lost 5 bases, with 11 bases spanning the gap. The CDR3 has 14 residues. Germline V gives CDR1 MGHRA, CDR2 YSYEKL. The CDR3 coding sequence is TGCGCCAGCAGCCAAGAGGGACTCCTTAACGAGCAGTACTTC. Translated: CASSQEGLLNEQYF.

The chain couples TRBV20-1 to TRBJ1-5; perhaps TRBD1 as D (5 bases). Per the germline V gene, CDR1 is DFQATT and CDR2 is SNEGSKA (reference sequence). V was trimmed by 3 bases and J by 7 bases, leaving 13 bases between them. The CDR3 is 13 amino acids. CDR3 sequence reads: CSASAGLRQPQHF. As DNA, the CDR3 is TGCAGTGCTAGTGCAGGGTTGCGGCAGCCCCAGCATTTT.

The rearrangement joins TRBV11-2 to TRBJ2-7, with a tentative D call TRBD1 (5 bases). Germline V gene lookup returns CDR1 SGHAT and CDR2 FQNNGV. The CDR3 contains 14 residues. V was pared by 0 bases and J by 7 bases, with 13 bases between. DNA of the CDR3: TGTGCCAGCAGCTTAGATTTTGCAGGGCAAGAGCAGTACTTC. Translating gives CASSLDFAGQEQYF.

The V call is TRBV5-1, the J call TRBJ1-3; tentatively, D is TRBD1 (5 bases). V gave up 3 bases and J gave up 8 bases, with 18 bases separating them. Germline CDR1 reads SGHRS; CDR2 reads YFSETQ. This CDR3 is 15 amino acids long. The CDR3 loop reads CASSWGDFGVDTIYF. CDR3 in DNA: TGCGCCAGCAGCTGGGGGGACTTCGGGGTGGACACCATATATTTT.

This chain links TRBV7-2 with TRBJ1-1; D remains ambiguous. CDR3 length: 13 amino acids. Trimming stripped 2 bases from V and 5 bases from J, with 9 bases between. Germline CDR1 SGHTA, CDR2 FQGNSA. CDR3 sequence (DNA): TGTGCCAGCAGCTTAATGAGGGAGACTGAAGCTTTCTTT. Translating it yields CASSLMRETEAFF. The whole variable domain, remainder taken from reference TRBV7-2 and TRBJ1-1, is GAGVSQSPSNKVTEKGKDVELRCDPISGHTALYWYRQSLGQGLEFLIYFQGNSAPDKSGLPSDRFSAERTGGSVSTLTIQRTQQEDSAVYLCASSLMRETEAFFGQGTRLTVV.

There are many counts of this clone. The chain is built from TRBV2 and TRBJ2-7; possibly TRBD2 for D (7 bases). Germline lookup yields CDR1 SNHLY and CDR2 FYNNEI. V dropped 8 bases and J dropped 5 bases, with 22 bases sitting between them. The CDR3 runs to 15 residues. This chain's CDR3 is CASGKRGTTSDEQYF. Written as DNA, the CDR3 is TGTGCCAGCGGAAAGAGGGGGACTACGAGTGACGAGCAGTACTTC.

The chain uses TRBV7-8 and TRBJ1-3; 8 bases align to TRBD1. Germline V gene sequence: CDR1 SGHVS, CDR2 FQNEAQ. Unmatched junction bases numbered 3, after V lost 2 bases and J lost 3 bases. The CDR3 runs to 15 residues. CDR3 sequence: CASSLMTGVGNTIYF. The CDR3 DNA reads TGTGCCAGCAGCTTAATGACAGGGGTTGGAAACACCATATATTTT. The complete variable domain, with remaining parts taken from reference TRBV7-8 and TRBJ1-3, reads GAGVSQSPRYKVAKRGQDVALRCDPISGHVSLFWYQQALGQGPEFLTYFQNEAQLDKSGLPSDRFFAERPEGSVSTLKIQRTQQEDSAVYLCASSLMTGVGNTIYFGEGSWLTVV.

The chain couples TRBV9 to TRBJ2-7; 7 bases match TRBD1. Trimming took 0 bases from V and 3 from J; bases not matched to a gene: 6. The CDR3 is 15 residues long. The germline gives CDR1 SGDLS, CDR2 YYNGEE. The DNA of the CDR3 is TGTGCCAGCAGCGTAGGCCCGGGACAGTTCTACGAGCAGTACTTC. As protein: CASSVGPGQFYEQYF. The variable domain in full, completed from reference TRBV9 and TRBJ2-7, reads DSGVTQTPKHLITATGQRVTLRCSPRSGDLSVYWYQQSLDQGLQFLIQYYNGEERAKGNILERFSAQQFPDLHSELNLSSLELGDSALYFCASSVGPGQFYEQYFGPGTRLTVT.

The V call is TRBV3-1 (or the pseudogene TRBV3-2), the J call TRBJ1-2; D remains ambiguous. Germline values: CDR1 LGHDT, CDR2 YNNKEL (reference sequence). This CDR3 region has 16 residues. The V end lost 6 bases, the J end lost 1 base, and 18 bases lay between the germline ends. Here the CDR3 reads CASRFEGQGFNYGYTF. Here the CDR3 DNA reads TGTGCCAGCAGGTTCGAGGGCCAAGGATTTAACTATGGCTACACCTTC.

CDR3 amino acids: CASSRDRGDEKLFF. In DNA, the CDR3 is TGTGCCAGCAGTAGGGACAGGGGAGATGAAAAACTGTTTTTT. The gene calls are TRBV28 and TRBJ1-4, with 10 positions matching TRBD1. The germline gives CDR1 MDHEN, CDR2 SYDVKM. J was trimmed by 6 bases and V by 5 bases; bases with no gene match: 3. The CDR3 sequence is 14 residues long.

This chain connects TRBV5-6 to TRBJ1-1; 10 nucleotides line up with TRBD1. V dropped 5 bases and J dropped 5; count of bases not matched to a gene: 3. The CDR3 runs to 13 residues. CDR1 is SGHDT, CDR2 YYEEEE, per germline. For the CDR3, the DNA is TGTGCCAGCAGTGGACAGGGGGAAACTGAAGCTTTCTTT. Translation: CASSGQGETEAFF.

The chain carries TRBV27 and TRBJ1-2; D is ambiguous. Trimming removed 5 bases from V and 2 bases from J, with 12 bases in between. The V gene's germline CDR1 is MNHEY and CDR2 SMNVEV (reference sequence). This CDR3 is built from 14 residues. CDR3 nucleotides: TGTGCCAGCAGTCCTCTCGCGGCAAACTATGGCTACACCTTC. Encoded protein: CASSPLAANYGYTF.

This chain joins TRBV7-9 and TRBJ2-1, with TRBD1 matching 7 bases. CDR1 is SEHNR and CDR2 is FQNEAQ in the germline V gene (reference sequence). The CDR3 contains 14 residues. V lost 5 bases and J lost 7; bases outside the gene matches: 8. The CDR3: CASSGWDRQNEQFF. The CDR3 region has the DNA TGTGCCAGCAGCGGGTGGGACAGACAAAATGAGCAGTTCTTC.

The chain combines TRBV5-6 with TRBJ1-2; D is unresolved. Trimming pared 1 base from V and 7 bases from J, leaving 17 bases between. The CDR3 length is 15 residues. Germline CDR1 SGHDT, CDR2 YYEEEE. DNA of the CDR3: TGTGCCAGCAGCTTGACTGCCACAGCCCTATTTGGCTACACCTTC. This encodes CASSLTATALFGYTF.

CDR3 nucleotide sequence: TGTGCCAGCAGTCCACGCGCCGGACAGGGGGTGACTGAAGCTTTCTTT. This codes for CASSPRAGQGVTEAFF. This chain connects TRBV27 to TRBJ1-1; 10 bases agree with TRBD1. Germline V CDR1 and CDR2: MNHEY, SMNVEV (reference sequence). This CDR3 has 16 amino acids. V shed 5 bases and J 5 bases; nucleotides not matched to a gene: 11.

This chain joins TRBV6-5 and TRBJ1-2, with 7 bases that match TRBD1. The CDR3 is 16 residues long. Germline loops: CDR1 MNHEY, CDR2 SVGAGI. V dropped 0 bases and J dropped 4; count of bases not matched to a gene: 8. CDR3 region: CASSYSTTGAVYGYTF. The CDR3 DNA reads TGTGCCAGCAGTTACTCGACTACAGGGGCGGTCTATGGCTACACCTTC.

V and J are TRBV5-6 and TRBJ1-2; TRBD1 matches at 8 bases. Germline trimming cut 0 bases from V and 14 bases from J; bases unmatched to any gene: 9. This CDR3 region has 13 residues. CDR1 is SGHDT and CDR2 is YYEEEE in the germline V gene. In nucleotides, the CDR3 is TGTGCCAGCAGCTTGGGGGTCGGGACAGGTCAAACCTTC. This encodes CASSLGVGTGQTF. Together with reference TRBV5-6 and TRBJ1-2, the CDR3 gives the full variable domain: DAGVTQSPTHLIKTRGQQVTLRCSPKSGHDTVSWYQQALGQGPQFIFQYYEEEERQRGNFPDRFSGHQFPNYSSELNVNALLLGDSALYLCASSLGVGTGQTFGSGTRLTVV.

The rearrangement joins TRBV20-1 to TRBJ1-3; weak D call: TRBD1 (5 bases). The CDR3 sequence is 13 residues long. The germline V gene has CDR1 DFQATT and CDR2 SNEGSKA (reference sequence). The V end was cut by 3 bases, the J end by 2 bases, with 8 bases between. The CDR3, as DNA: TGCAGTGCTAGTGGGGCAACTGGAAACACCATATATTTT. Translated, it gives CSASGATGNTIYF.

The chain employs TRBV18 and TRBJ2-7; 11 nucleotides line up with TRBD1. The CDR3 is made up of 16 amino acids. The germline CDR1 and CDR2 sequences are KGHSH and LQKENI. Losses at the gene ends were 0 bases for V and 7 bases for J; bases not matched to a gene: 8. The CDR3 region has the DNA TGTGCCAGCTCACCACCTGATGGACAGGGGGCGCGTGAGCAGTACTTC. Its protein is CASSPPDGQGAREQYF. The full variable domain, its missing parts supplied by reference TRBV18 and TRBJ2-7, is NAGVMQNPRHLVRRRGQEARLRCSPMKGHSHVYWYRQLPEEGLKFMVYLQKENIIDESGMPKERFSAEFPKEGPSILRIQQVVRGDSAAYFCASSPPDGQGAREQYFGPGTRLTVT.